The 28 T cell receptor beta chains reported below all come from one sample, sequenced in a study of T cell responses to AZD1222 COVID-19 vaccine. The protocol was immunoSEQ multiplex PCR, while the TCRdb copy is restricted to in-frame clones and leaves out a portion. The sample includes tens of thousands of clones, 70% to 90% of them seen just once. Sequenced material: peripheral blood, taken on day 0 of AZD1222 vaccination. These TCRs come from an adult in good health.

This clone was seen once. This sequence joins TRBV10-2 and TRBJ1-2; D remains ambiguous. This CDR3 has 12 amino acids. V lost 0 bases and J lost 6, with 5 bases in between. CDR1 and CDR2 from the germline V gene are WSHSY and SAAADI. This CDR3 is CASSESRDGYTF. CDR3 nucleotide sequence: TGCGCCAGCAGTGAGTCGAGGGATGGCTACACCTTC.

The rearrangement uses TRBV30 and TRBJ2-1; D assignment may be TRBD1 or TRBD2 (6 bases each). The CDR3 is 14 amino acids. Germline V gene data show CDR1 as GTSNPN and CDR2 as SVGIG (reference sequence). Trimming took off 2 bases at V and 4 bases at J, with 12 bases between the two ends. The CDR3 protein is CAWSRGAQYNEQFF. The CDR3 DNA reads TGTGCCTGGAGTAGGGGGGCTCAGTACAATGAGCAGTTCTTC.

The CDR3 DNA reads as TGTGCCAGCAGTCGACGGGACAGTCTCCCCTATGGCTACACCTTC. It translates to CASSRRDSLPYGYTF. This chain uses TRBV6-2 or TRBV6-3 with TRBJ1-2; 7 bases line up with TRBD1. This CDR3 spans 15 amino acids. From germline, CDR1 is MNHEY and CDR2 SVGEGT. Trimming at V came to 5 bases and at J to 4 bases, leaving 10 bases not matched to a gene.

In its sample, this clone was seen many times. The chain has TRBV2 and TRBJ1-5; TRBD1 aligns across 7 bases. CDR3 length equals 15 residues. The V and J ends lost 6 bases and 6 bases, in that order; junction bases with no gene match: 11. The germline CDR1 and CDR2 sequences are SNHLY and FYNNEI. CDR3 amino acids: CASRAEQGFSQPQHF. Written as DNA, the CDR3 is TGTGCCAGCAGAGCTGAACAGGGGTTTAGTCAGCCCCAGCATTTT.

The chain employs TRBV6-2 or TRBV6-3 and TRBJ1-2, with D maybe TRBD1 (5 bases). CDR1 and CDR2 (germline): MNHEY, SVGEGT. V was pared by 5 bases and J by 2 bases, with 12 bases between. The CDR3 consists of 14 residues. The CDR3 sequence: CASSPTEGNYGYTF. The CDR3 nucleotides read TGTGCCAGCAGTCCGACAGAGGGAAACTATGGCTACACCTTC.

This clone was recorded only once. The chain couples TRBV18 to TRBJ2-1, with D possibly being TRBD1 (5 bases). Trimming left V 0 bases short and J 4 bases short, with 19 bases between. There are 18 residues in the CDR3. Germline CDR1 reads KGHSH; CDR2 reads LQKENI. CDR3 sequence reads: CASSPPRGEQAYYNEQFF. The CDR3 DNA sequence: TGTGCCAGCTCACCACCGAGAGGTGAACAGGCTTATTACAATGAGCAGTTCTTC. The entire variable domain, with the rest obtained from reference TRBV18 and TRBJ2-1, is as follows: NAGVMQNPRHLVRRRGQEARLRCSPMKGHSHVYWYRQLPEEGLKFMVYLQKENIIDESGMPKERFSAEFPKEGPSILRIQQVVRGDSAAYFCASSPPRGEQAYYNEQFFGPGTRLTVL.

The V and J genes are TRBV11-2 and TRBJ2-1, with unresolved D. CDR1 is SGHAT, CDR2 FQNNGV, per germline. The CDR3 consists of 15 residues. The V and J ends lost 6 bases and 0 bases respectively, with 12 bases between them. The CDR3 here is CASSLTWSSYNEQFF. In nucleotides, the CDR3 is TGTGCCAGCAGTCTGACTTGGAGCTCCTACAATGAGCAGTTCTTC.

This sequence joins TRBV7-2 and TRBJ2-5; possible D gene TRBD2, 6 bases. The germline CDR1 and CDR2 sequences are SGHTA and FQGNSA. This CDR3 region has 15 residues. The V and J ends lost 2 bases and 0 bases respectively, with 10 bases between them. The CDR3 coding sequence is TGTGCCAGCAGCTTAACCAGCGGGCACCAAGAGACCCAGTACTTC. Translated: CASSLTSGHQETQYF.

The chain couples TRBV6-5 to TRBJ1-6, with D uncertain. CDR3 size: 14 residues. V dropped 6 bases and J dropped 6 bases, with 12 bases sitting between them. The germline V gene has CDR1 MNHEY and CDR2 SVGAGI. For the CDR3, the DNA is TGTGCCAGCAGACTAACAGAGCTTAATTCACCCCTCCACTTT. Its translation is CASRLTELNSPLHF.

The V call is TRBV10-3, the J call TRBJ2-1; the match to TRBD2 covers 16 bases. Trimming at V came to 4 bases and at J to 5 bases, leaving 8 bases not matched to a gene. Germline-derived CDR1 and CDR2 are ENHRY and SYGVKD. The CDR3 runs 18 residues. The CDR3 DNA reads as TGTGCCATCAGTGCGGGACTAGCGGGAGGGGGGTCGCACAATGAGCAGTTCTTC. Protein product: CAISAGLAGGGSHNEQFF.

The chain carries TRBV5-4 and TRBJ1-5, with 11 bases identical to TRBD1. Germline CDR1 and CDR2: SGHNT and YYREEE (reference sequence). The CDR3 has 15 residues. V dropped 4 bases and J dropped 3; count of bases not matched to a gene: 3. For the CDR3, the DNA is TGTGCCAGCAGCCGGGACAGGGGGTTCAATCAGCCCCAGCATTTT. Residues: CASSRDRGFNQPQHF.

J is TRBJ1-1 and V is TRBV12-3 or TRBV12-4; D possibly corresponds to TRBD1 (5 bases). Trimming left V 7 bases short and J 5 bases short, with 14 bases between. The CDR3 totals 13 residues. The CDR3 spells CASTETAFTEAFF. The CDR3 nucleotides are TGTGCCAGCACCGAGACAGCATTTACTGAAGCTTTCTTT.

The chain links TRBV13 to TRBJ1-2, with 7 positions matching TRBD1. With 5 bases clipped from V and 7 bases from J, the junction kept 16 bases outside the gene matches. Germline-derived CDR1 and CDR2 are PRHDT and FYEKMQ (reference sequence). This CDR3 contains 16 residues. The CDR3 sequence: CASSPQGQRLGSGYTF. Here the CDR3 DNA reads TGTGCCAGCAGCCCCCAGGGACAGCGATTGGGTAGTGGCTACACCTTC.

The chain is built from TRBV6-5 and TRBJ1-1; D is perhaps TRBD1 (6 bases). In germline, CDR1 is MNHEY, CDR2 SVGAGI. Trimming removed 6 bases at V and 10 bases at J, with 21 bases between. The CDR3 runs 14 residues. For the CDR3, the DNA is TGTGCCAGCAGCCACAGGGTCAAAGCCGGCTCAGCTTTCTTT. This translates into CASSHRVKAGSAFF.

For the CDR3, the DNA is TGTGCCAGCAGCCATCAGGGTCGTCCGTACTTC. Amino acid sequence: CASSHQGRPYF. The V and J genes are TRBV3-1 (or the pseudogene TRBV3-2) and TRBJ2-7; D may be TRBD1 (5 bases). Germline assignment: CDR1 LGHDT and CDR2 YNNKEL (reference sequence). Trimming took 3 bases from V and 12 from J, leaving 12 bases between them. CDR3 length: 11 residues.

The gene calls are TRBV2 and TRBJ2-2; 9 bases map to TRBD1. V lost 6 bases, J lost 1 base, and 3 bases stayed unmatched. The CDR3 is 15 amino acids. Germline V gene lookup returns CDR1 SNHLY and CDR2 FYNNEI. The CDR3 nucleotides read TGTGCCAGCAGGCCGGGACAGGGGAACACCGGGGAGCTGTTTTTT. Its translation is CASRPGQGNTGELFF.

The CDR3 spells CASSPPVYREETQYF. The CDR3 coding sequence is TGTGCCAGCTCACCACCGGTGTACAGGGAAGAGACCCAGTACTTC. The rearrangement joins TRBV18 to TRBJ2-5; tentatively, D is TRBD1 (6 bases). Germline CDR1 and CDR2: KGHSH and LQKENI. The V end lost 0 bases, the J end lost 3 bases, and 11 bases lay between the germline ends. The CDR3 totals 15 residues.

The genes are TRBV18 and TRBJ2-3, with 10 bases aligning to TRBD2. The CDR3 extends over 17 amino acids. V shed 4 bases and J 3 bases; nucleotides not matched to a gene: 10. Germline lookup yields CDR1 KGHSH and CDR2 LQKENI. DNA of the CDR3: TGTGCCAGCTCACTCAACCCTAGCGGGAGTGGGACAGATACGCAGTATTTT. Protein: CASSLNPSGSGTDTQYF. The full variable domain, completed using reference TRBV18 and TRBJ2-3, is NAGVMQNPRHLVRRRGQEARLRCSPMKGHSHVYWYRQLPEEGLKFMVYLQKENIIDESGMPKERFSAEFPKEGPSILRIQQVVRGDSAAYFCASSLNPSGSGTDTQYFGPGTRLTVL.

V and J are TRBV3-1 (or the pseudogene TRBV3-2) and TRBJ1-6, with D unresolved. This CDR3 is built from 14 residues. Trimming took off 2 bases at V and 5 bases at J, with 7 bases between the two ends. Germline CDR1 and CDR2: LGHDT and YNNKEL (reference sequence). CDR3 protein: CASSQSSDNSPLHF. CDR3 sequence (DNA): TGTGCCAGCAGCCAATCCAGTGATAATTCACCCCTCCACTTT.

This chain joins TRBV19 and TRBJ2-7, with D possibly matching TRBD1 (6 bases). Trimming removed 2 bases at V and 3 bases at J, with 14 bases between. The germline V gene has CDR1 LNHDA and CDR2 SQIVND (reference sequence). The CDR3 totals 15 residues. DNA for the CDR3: TGTGCCAGTAGTATATCTGGACAGTCCCTCTACGAGCAGTACTTC. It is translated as CASSISGQSLYEQYF.

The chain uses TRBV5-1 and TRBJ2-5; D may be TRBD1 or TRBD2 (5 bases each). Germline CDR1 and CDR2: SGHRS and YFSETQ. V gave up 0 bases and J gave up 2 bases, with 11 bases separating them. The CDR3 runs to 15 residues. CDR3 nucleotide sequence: TGCGCCAGCAGCTTGGTCGTCTGGGGGCAAGAGACCCAGTACTTC. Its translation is CASSLVVWGQETQYF.

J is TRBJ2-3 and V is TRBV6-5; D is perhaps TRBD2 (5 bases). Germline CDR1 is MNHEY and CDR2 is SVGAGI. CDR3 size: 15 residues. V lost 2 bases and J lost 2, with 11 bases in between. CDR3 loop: CASSYASRDTDTQYF. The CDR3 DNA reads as TGTGCCAGCAGTTACGCGTCCCGGGACACAGATACGCAGTATTTT.

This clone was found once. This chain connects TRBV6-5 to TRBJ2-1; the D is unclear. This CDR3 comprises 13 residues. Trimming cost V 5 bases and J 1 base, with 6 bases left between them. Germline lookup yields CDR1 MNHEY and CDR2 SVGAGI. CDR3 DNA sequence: TGTGCCAGCAGTCTCCAGTCCTACAATGAGCAGTTCTTC. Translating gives CASSLQSYNEQFF.

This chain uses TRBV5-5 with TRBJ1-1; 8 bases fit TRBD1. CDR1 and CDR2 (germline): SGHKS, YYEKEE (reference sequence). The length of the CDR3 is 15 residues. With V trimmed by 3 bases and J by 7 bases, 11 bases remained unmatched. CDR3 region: CASSYSGGPVDEAFF. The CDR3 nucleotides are TGTGCCAGCAGCTATTCAGGGGGCCCCGTCGATGAAGCTTTCTTT.

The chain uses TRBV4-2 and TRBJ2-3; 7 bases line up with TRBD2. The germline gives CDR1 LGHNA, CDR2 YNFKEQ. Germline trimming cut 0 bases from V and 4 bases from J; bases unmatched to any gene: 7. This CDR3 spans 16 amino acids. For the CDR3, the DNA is TGTGCCAGCAGCCAAGAAGCAACTAGCGCGTCAGATACGCAGTATTTT. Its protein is CASSQEATSASDTQYF.

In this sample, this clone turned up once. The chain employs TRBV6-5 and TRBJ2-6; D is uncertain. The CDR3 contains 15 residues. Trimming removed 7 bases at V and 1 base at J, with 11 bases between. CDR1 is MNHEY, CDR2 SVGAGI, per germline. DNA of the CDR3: TGTGCCAGCACCTACCTATCATCTGGGGCCAACGTCCTGACTTTC. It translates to CASTYLSSGANVLTF.

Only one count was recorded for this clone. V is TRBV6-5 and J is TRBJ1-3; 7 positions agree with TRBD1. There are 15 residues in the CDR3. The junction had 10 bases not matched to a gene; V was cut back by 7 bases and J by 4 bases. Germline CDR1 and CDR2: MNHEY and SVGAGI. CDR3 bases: TGTGCCAGCACGGAGACCGGGACAGAAGGAAACACCATATATTTT. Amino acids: CASTETGTEGNTIYF.

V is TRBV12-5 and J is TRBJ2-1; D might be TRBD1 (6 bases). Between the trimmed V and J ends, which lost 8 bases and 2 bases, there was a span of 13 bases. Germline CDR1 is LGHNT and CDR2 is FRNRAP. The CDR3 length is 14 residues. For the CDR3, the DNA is TGTGCTAGTAACCCGGGACAAACCTACAATGAGCAGTTCTTC. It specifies CASNPGQTYNEQFF.